The 8 T cell receptor beta chains below all came from one sample that was sequenced in a study of blood T cells in healthy people across ages (dated by TCRdb to the mid-2010s). Receptor libraries were prepared by 5' RACE. The run used an Illumina HiSeq 2500. A second roughly 6 to 11 cycle PCR used a sample-barcoded 5' primer and a J-beta primer mix. TCRdb trimmed public reads at Q25 via fastp, called clones via MiXCR and kept in-frame beta chains. Records with the same CDR3 protein are collapsed into one entry carrying the most frequent genes and DNA. Within this sample are more than 900,000 distinct CDR3 sequences, with about 27% of them counted one time only. The ten most abundant clones make up 10% of the sample. In addition, the sample was reused for a study of T cells of mothers and their children.

The sequencing sample was made of blood. These TCRs come from a woman aged 40 to 50 in good health.

There are a few counts of this clonotype. V usage is TRBV28 and J usage is TRBJ2-7; D remains ambiguous. The CDR3 has 15 amino acids. V was cut by 2 bases and J by 4 bases, with 15 bases left in between. The germline V gene has CDR1 MDHEN and CDR2 SYDVKM. The CDR3 region is CASSLGARNRYEQYF. DNA for the CDR3: TGTGCCAGCAGTTTAGGAGCGCGAAACCGGTACGAGCAGTACTTC.

This clonotype was seen at least ten times. The V call is TRBV28, the J call TRBJ1-1; 9 nucleotides align to TRBD1. CDR3 length equals 16 residues. V lost 6 bases to trimming and J lost 3 bases; unmatched junction nucleotides: 11. Germline V lookup: CDR1 MDHEN, CDR2 SYDVKM. The CDR3: CASSDRTGVKHTEAFF. The DNA of the CDR3 is TGTGCCAGCAGCGATCGGACAGGGGTTAAACACACTGAAGCTTTCTTT.

This clonotype was recorded many times. The chain has TRBV7-2 and TRBJ2-1; D unclear. Trimming took 5 bases from V and 9 from J, leaving 8 bases between them. The CDR3 runs to 11 residues. The germline V gene encodes CDR1 SGHTA and CDR2 FQGNSA. CDR3 residues: CASSPLGEQFF. The CDR3 nucleotides are TGTGCCAGCAGCCCCCTTGGTGAGCAGTTCTTC. Combining the CDR3 with reference TRBV7-2 and TRBJ2-1 gives the whole variable domain GAGVSQSPSNKVTEKGKDVELRCDPISGHTALYWYRQSLGQGLEFLIYFQGNSAPDKSGLPSDRFSAERTGGSVSTLTIQRTQQEDSAVYLCASSPLGEQFFGPGTRLTVL.

The chain couples TRBV2 to TRBJ2-7; D is perhaps TRBD1 (6 bases). CDR3 length: 14 residues. Germline V gene sequence: CDR1 SNHLY, CDR2 FYNNEI. V was clipped by 7 bases and J by 5 bases, with 18 bases between them. CDR3 in DNA: TGTGCCAGCAAGGTAGATAACAGGGTGCACGAGCAGTACTTC. It translates to CASKVDNRVHEQYF.

This clonotype was detected ten times or more. The V gene is TRBV7-2, the J gene TRBJ2-3, with D unresolved. V was pared by 5 bases and J by 6 bases, with 9 bases between. CDR3 size: 12 residues. Germline V gives CDR1 SGHTA, CDR2 FQGNSA. The CDR3 region is CASSQTGDTQYF. CDR3 sequence (DNA): TGTGCCAGCAGCCAAACCGGGGATACGCAGTATTTT.

In its sample, this clonotype was seen a few times. The chain combines TRBV28 with TRBJ1-2; D is unclear. Trimming took 6 bases from V and 8 from J, leaving 16 bases between them. CDR3 length: 13 amino acids. The germline gives CDR1 MDHEN, CDR2 SYDVKM. The CDR3 here is CASRPPSRQGYTF. Here the CDR3 DNA reads TGTGCCAGCAGGCCACCGTCGCGTCAGGGCTACACCTTC.

The V gene is TRBV7-9, the J gene TRBJ2-1, with a possible D match to TRBD1 (6 bases). Germline V gene sequence: CDR1 SEHNR, CDR2 FQNEAQ (reference sequence). V lost 1 base and J 0 bases, leaving 10 bases between the germline ends. This CDR3 has 16 residues. This CDR3 is CASSLGGHGSYNEQFF. CDR3 DNA sequence: TGTGCCAGCAGCTTAGGGGGACACGGCTCCTACAATGAGCAGTTCTTC.

As to this clonotype: A much larger clone sits a single nucleotide away, making a read error possible. CDR3 in amino acids: CASSAPRDRHWDGYTF. CDR3 nucleotides: TGTGCCAGCAGCGCCCCCCGGGACAGGCACTGGGATGGCTACACCTTC. This chain uses TRBV9 with TRBJ1-2; 8 bases agree with TRBD1. The CDR3 length is 16 residues. The germline V gene encodes CDR1 SGDLS and CDR2 YYNGEE. With 3 bases clipped from V and 6 bases from J, the junction kept 13 bases outside the gene matches.